This T cell receptor beta chain was recorded in a study of blood T cell repertoires in COVID-19. For the study at large: Samples of COVID-19 (acute and convalescent) were obtained from the United States, Italy and Spain.

The protocol was immunoSEQ multiplex PCR, while the TCRdb copy is restricted to in-frame clones and leaves out a portion. Among around 200,000 clones, 78% were seen once, and the ten largest hold about 3%. With 6 bases removed from V and 5 bases from J, the gap between germline ends came to 11 bases. The germline V gene encodes CDR1 SGHRS and CDR2 YFSETQ. The CDR3 has 12 amino acids. Sequencing was performed on peripheral blood. This TCR was sampled from an elderly woman with active or convalescent COVID-19. The chain has TRBV5-1 and TRBJ1-2; TRBD1 might be the D (6 bases). Written as DNA, the CDR3 is TGCGCCAGCACCCAACAGGGTTATGGCTACACCTTC. This encodes CASTQQGYGYTF.